This TCR beta chain was recovered during a study of chemoradiotherapy in HPV16-positive cancers. CDR1 is MNHEY, CDR2 SVGAGI, per germline. The CDR3 is 13 amino acids. Deletions cut 7 bases from V and 4 bases from J, with 14 bases between. This clone occurred a few times. Clones were sequenced by immunoSEQ multiplex PCR, and TCRdb holds only the in-frame ones, with some missing. The sample contains 9,500 to 12,000 clones, roughly nine tenths of which appear only once. The source was blood, collected from a patient who underwent chemoradiotherapy. This chain joins TRBV6-5 and TRBJ2-7; no clear D. The receptor was derived from a human donor with HPV-associated anogenital cancer. The CDR3 reads CASIGVNSYEQYF. The CDR3 nucleotides read TGTGCCAGCATTGGCGTCAACTCGTACGAGCAGTACTTC.